This TCR beta chain was sequenced during a study of cytomegalovirus exposure and HLA in healthy donors. Findings and caveats of the study: In a later analysis, HLA-C alleles had the fewest associated TCRs, DRB1 alleles the most.

As regards this clone: Its antigen is undetermined. An end of the junction does not agree with germline; a read error may underlie this.

From germline, CDR1 is SSHAT and CDR2 FNYEAQ (reference sequence). The CDR3 length is 14 residues. PCR involved 60 Vbeta and 13 Jbeta primers. This table comes from immunoSEQ multiplex PCR, and its TCRdb copy is limited to in-frame clones, with some not included. The table has roughly 160,000 clones, 78% seen once. J is TRBJ1-2 and V is TRBV7-7; D is undetermined. The material sequenced was PBMCs. The receptor comes from a woman in her forties or fifties in good health and CMV-seropositive. In DNA, the CDR3 is TGTGCTAGCAGCTTAAGGAGGACGGTCTATGGCTACACCTTC. Translated: CASSLRRTVYGYTF.